These 28 T cell receptor beta chains were all obtained from the same sample, sequenced in a study of CD8+ T cells in alopecia areata. TCR sequencing used cDNA made by reverse transcription of extracted RNA. Using immunoSEQ multiplex PCR, the repertoire was profiled, and TCRdb retains in-frame clones only, with some absent. This table has a few hundred thousand clones, more than 50% appearing once. Sequenced sample: CD8+ T cells sorted from blood. All receptors come from a human donor in good health.

Remarks on this clone: Other DNA sequences in this specimen translate into the identical CDR3. This rearrangement joins TRBV9 to TRBJ1-5, with D perhaps TRBD1 (5 bases). Germline V gene data show CDR1 as SGDLS and CDR2 as YYNGEE. V shed 0 bases and J shed 6 bases, with 10 bases lying between them. The CDR3 contains 14 residues. The CDR3 is CASSVAPGGQPQHF. As DNA, the CDR3 is TGTGCCAGCAGCGTAGCGCCGGGGGGTCAGCCCCAGCATTTT.

For the CDR3, the DNA is TGTGCCAGCAGAGGGACAGGGGAGAGCACCGGGGAGCTGTTTTTT. Translated: CASRGTGESTGELFF. The chain is built from TRBV9 and TRBJ2-2; 10 bases are shared with TRBD1. Trimming removed 5 bases from V and 4 bases from J; junction bases left unmatched: 5. The CDR3 covers 15 residues. Germline-derived CDR1 and CDR2 are SGDLS and YYNGEE.

The rearrangement joins TRBV14 to TRBJ1-1, with no clear D. The germline V and J ends were trimmed by 1 base and 4 bases, with 7 bases remaining between them. The CDR3 loop spans 13 amino acids. Germline CDR1 and CDR2: SGHDN and FVKESK. DNA of the CDR3: TGTGCCAGCAGCCAAGTGAAGGGCACTGAAGCTTTCTTT. It specifies CASSQVKGTEAFF. The full variable domain, in which reference TRBV14 and TRBJ1-1 provide the parts outside the CDR3, is EAGVTQFPSHSVIEKGQTVTLRCDPISGHDNLYWYRRVMGKEIKFLLHFVKESKQDESGMPNNRFLAERTGGTYSTLKVQPAELEDSGVYFCASSQVKGTEAFFGQGTRLTVV.

This clone was counted between two and nine times. The chain has TRBV19 and TRBJ1-1, with D perhaps TRBD1 (6 bases). V lost 5 bases, J lost 0 bases, and 10 bases lay in between. Per germline, CDR1 LNHDA and CDR2 SQIVND (reference sequence). CDR3 length: 14 amino acids. CDR3 sequence reads: CASSLGAVNTEAFF. The CDR3 DNA reads as TGTGCCAGTAGTTTGGGGGCGGTGAACACTGAAGCTTTCTTT. Variable domain in full (rest from reference TRBV19 and TRBJ1-1): DGGITQSPKYLFRKEGQNVTLSCEQNLNHDAMYWYRQDPGQGLRLIYYSQIVNDFQKGDIAEGYSVSREKKESFPLTVTSAQKNPTAFYLCASSLGAVNTEAFFGQGTRLTVV.

This clone was seen only a few times. V usage is TRBV19 and J usage is TRBJ2-3; 9 bases align to TRBD1. The V gene end was trimmed by 6 bases and the J gene end by 5 bases; junction bases not matched to a gene: 9. This CDR3 is 15 amino acids long. Germline CDR1 and CDR2: LNHDA and SQIVND (reference sequence). The CDR3 nucleotides read TGTGCCAGTAGCGGACAGGGGAATCCCGGAGATACGCAGTATTTT. This gives the protein CASSGQGNPGDTQYF.

The chain combines TRBV10-2 with TRBJ1-6; tentative D call: TRBD1 (5 bases). The CDR3 contains 15 residues. Trimming pared 5 bases from V and 8 bases from J, leaving 16 bases between. Germline CDR1 is WSHSY and CDR2 is SAAADI. The DNA for the CDR3 is TGCGCCAGCAGTTCCGGGACGGAGGTCGATTCACCCCTCCACTTT. Translation gives CASSSGTEVDSPLHF.

This rearrangement joins TRBV9 to TRBJ1-5, with a weak D call TRBD1 (5 bases). V gave up 4 bases and J gave up 6 bases, with 17 bases separating them. Looked up from germline, CDR1 is SGDLS and CDR2 is YYNGEE. The CDR3 consists of 15 residues. The CDR3 loop reads CASSQAGDKGQPQHF. CDR3 bases: TGTGCCAGCAGCCAGGCGGGGGATAAGGGTCAGCCCCAGCATTTT. The full variable domain, rest sourced from reference TRBV9 and TRBJ1-5, is DSGVTQTPKHLITATGQRVTLRCSPRSGDLSVYWYQQSLDQGLQFLIQYYNGEERAKGNILERFSAQQFPDLHSELNLSSLELGDSALYFCASSQAGDKGQPQHFGDGTRLSIL.

The chain uses TRBV4-2 and TRBJ2-1, with a weak D call TRBD1 (5 bases). The V end lost 1 base, the J end lost 10 bases, and 20 bases lay between the germline ends. From germline, CDR1 is LGHNA and CDR2 YNFKEQ. CDR3 length equals 16 residues. The CDR3, as DNA: TGTGCCAGCAGCCAAGGTGATTTGTCGGACACCCGAGAGCAGTTCTTC. As protein: CASSQGDLSDTREQFF.

The chain is built from TRBV29-1 and TRBJ1-4; D gene ambiguous. The CDR3 runs 12 residues. The germline V and J ends were trimmed by 4 bases and 5 bases, with 8 bases remaining between them. Germline V gives CDR1 SQVTM, CDR2 ANQGSEA. The CDR3 DNA sequence: TGCAGCGTTGCTGGGGAGAATGAAAAACTGTTTTTT. Translated: CSVAGENEKLFF.

The rearrangement links TRBV4-1 to TRBJ2-4; possible D gene TRBD2, 5 bases. Germline CDR1 MGHRA, CDR2 YSYEKL. The CDR3 has 16 residues. The V end lost 1 base, the J end lost 5 bases, and 15 bases lay between the germline ends. The CDR3 region is CASSQVGGGSENIQYF. The CDR3 DNA is TGCGCCAGCAGCCAAGTAGGAGGAGGAAGTGAAAACATTCAGTACTTC.

The chain combines TRBV12-5 with TRBJ2-1; D gene unclear. The CDR3 sequence is 10 residues long. CDR1 and CDR2 from the germline V gene are LGHNT and FRNRAP. With 0 bases removed from V and 10 bases from J, the gap between germline ends came to 1 base. The CDR3 DNA is TGTGCTAGTGGTTTGGTGGAGCAGTTCTTC. Translating it yields CASGLVEQFF.

In this sample, this clone turned up a few times. V is TRBV4-1 and J is TRBJ2-7; the D gene is possibly TRBD1 (6 bases). Per the germline V gene, CDR1 is MGHRA and CDR2 is YSYEKL. This CDR3 contains 15 residues. Trimming took 0 bases from V and 0 from J, leaving 9 bases between them. CDR3 amino acids: CASSQEDSLSYEQYF. The CDR3 nucleotides read TGCGCCAGCAGCCAAGAGGACAGCCTCTCCTACGAGCAGTACTTC.

The rearrangement links TRBV5-1 to TRBJ2-5; D gene uncertain. Germline-derived CDR1 and CDR2 are SGHRS and YFSETQ. The CDR3 totals 13 residues. V dropped 4 bases and J dropped 5 bases, with 12 bases sitting between them. CDR3: CASSHHLRETQYF. DNA for the CDR3: TGCGCCAGCAGCCACCATTTACGGGAGACCCAGTACTTC.

This clone was seen only a few times. The gene calls are TRBV29-1 and TRBJ1-2, with D unclear. Trimming left V 4 bases short and J 1 base short, with 4 bases between. Germline CDR1 reads SQVTM; CDR2 reads ANQGSEA. The CDR3 is 11 residues long. The DNA for the CDR3 is TGCAGCGTTGGGATTAACTATGGCTACACCTTC. Translated: CSVGINYGYTF.

This clone has a handful of counts. Additional DNA sequences in this sample encode the identical CDR3. CDR3 bases: TGTGCCACCAGCAGACGCAGACAAGAGACCCAGTACTTC. Amino acids: CATSRRRQETQYF. This chain connects TRBV15 to TRBJ2-5; no reliable D call. This CDR3 contains 13 residues. V lost 2 bases, J lost 2 bases, and 6 bases lay in between. Looked up from germline, CDR1 is LNHNV and CDR2 is YYDKDF (reference sequence).

This clone was detected ten times or more. The chain links TRBV19 to TRBJ2-6; no firm D call. This CDR3 region has 19 residues. Germline V gene lookup returns CDR1 LNHDA and CDR2 SQIVND (reference sequence). Trimming pared 5 bases from V and 0 bases from J, leaving 20 bases between. The CDR3 DNA reads TGTGCCAGTAGTGCTCTCCCCGACGGCTCTTACTCTGGGGCCAACGTCCTGACTTTC. Translated, it gives CASSALPDGSYSGANVLTF.

The chain employs TRBV9 and TRBJ2-5, with a tentative D call TRBD2 (6 bases). V was clipped by 3 bases and J by 6 bases, with 15 bases between them. The V gene's germline CDR1 is SGDLS and CDR2 YYNGEE. This CDR3 is built from 14 residues. The CDR3 loop reads CASSAAGGTKTQYF. The CDR3 region has the DNA TGTGCCAGCAGCGCAGCTGGGGGGACGAAGACCCAGTACTTC. The variable domain in full, completed from reference TRBV9 and TRBJ2-5, reads DSGVTQTPKHLITATGQRVTLRCSPRSGDLSVYWYQQSLDQGLQFLIQYYNGEERAKGNILERFSAQQFPDLHSELNLSSLELGDSALYFCASSAAGGTKTQYFGPGTRLLVL.

This clone was seen a few times. This chain uses TRBV13 with TRBJ2-5; 9 nucleotides agree with TRBD2. The trim removed 4 bases at V and 3 bases at J, leaving 6 bases unmatched. The germline CDR1 and CDR2 sequences are PRHDT and FYEKMQ (reference sequence). This CDR3 has 15 residues. CDR3 in amino acids: CASSYLAGGEETQYF. The CDR3, as DNA: TGTGCCAGCAGCTACCTGGCGGGGGGGGAAGAGACCCAGTACTTC.

The chain is built from TRBV19 and TRBJ2-1; no clear D. CDR1 is LNHDA and CDR2 is SQIVND in the germline V gene (reference sequence). With 3 bases removed from V and 6 bases from J, the gap between germline ends came to 9 bases. CDR3 length: 13 amino acids. CDR3 residues: CASSIVTSNEQFF. The CDR3 DNA sequence: TGTGCCAGTAGTATTGTGACTTCCAATGAGCAGTTCTTC.

This sequence joins TRBV19 and TRBJ2-5; maybe TRBD2 (6 bases). Germline CDR1 is LNHDA and CDR2 is SQIVND (reference sequence). CDR3 length: 12 amino acids. CDR3 region: CAAGGFGETQYF. The CDR3, as DNA: TGTGCAGCCGGGGGATTTGGAGAGACCCAGTACTTC.

This clone showed up just a few times. The rearrangement links TRBV15 to TRBJ2-5, with D unclear. The CDR3 has 14 residues. CDR1 and CDR2 (germline): LNHNV, YYDKDF (reference sequence). Trimming pared 4 bases from V and 1 base from J, leaving 10 bases between. The CDR3 loop reads CATSMGKAQETQYF. For the CDR3, the DNA is TGTGCCACCAGCATGGGCAAAGCCCAAGAGACCCAGTACTTC.

The table lists this clone with a few counts. The chain is built from TRBV4-1 and TRBJ2-1, with 11 bases identical to TRBD1. Trimming removed 5 bases from V and 8 bases from J; junction bases left unmatched: 8. Per germline, CDR1 MGHRA and CDR2 YSYEKL. The CDR3 is 15 amino acids. CDR3 in DNA: TGCGCCAGCAGCTACACCGGGACAGGGGGAGATGAGCAGTTCTTC. Protein product: CASSYTGTGGDEQFF.

Concerning this clone itself: Other nucleotide sequences in the sample specify the same CDR3. The chain uses TRBV25-1 and TRBJ2-7; D unclear. This CDR3 is built from 11 residues. Germline lookup yields CDR1 MGHDK and CDR2 SYGVNS. V lost 3 bases and J 3 bases, leaving 3 bases between the germline ends. The CDR3 region has the DNA TGTGCCAGCAGTGACGGCTACGAGCAGTACTTC. Encoded protein: CASSDGYEQYF.

This chain's CDR3 is CASSLGSGPDTQYF. DNA for the CDR3: TGTGCCAGCAGCTTAGGGTCCGGACCAGATACGCAGTATTTT. The rearrangement joins TRBV11-2 to TRBJ2-3; no firm D call. The CDR3 length is 14 residues. CDR1 is SGHAT and CDR2 is FQNNGV in the germline V gene. Deletions cut 1 base from V and 4 bases from J, with 9 bases between.

This chain links TRBV13 with TRBJ2-4, with 10 bases fitting TRBD1. The CDR3 is 16 residues long. Unmatched junction bases numbered 5, after V lost 5 bases and J lost 1 base. Germline V gene lookup returns CDR1 PRHDT and CDR2 FYEKMQ (reference sequence). The chain's CDR3 is CASSPGTGDAKNIQYF. The DNA of the CDR3 is TGTGCCAGCAGCCCCGGGACAGGGGATGCCAAAAACATTCAGTACTTC.

The chain joins TRBV7-9 to TRBJ2-7; D may be TRBD1 or TRBD2 (5 bases each). Germline CDR1 SEHNR, CDR2 FQNEAQ (reference sequence). The CDR3 loop spans 14 amino acids. The V end lost 5 bases, the J end lost 5 bases, and 16 bases lay between the germline ends. The CDR3 protein is CASSLPGGENEQYF. For the CDR3, the DNA is TGTGCCAGCAGCCTTCCTGGGGGAGAAAACGAGCAGTACTTC.

The gene calls are TRBV5-1 and TRBJ1-5; D is ambiguous. Trimming removed 1 base at V and 4 bases at J, with 6 bases between. The CDR3 is made up of 13 amino acids. CDR1 is SGHRS and CDR2 is YFSETQ in the germline V gene. The CDR3 here is CASSLTVNQPQHF. Here the CDR3 DNA reads TGCGCCAGCAGCTTGACAGTGAATCAGCCCCAGCATTTT.

The genes are TRBV6-5 and TRBJ2-5; D perhaps matches TRBD2 (5 bases). The CDR3 sequence is 15 residues long. Germline CDR1 reads MNHEY; CDR2 reads SVGAGI. V lost 7 bases, J lost 0 bases, and 15 bases lay in between. CDR3 in DNA: TGTGCCAGCACCCGCCAGGCGGGCTACCAAGAGACCCAGTACTTC. Its protein product is CASTRQAGYQETQYF.